This TCR beta chain was observed in a study of OX40 agonist ivuxolimab in advanced cancers. Findings and caveats of the study: In the 0.1 to 3.0 mg/kg range, CD4+ and CD8+ blood T cells had expanded clonally by week 6.

People who had autoimmune disease history or systemic immunosuppression were excluded. A word on this clone: Its antigen is unidentified.

Generated by immunoSEQ multiplex PCR, the TCRdb table keeps only in-frame clones and is missing some. The sample has tens of thousands of clones; more than 75% are singletons. The CDR3 runs 13 residues. The V end lost 5 bases, the J end lost 2 bases, and 10 bases lay between the germline ends. The germline gives CDR1 MGHDK, CDR2 SYGVNS. The sequencing used CD4+ or CD8+ T cells sorted from blood, collected in a trial of the OX40 agonist ivuxolimab. This TCR was sampled from an adult with an advanced solid tumor such as melanoma, head and neck, liver or kidney cancer. The genes are TRBV25-1 and TRBJ2-7, with no clear D. The CDR3 DNA reads TGTGCCAGCAGTTACGGGCGGCCCTACGAGCAGTACTTC. It encodes CASSYGRPYEQYF.